The 25 T cell receptor beta chains given below trace back to one sample, sequenced in a study of blood T cells in healthy people across ages. For the second PCR, which ran for 7 to 11 cycles, a sample-barcoded 5' primer and a J-beta primer mix were used. TCRdb processed the 5' RACE reads anew with MiXCR; each CDR3 protein has one entry. The sample has over 1.5 million distinct CDR3 sequences, about 49% seen once; the top ten hold more than 2%. Sequenced material: blood. Source of these receptors: a woman aged 40 to 50 in good health.

The rearrangement links TRBV27 to TRBJ2-5, with D possibly called TRBD1 or TRBD2 (5 bases each). V gave up 3 bases and J gave up 11 bases, with 22 bases separating them. Germline V gene lookup returns CDR1 MNHEY and CDR2 SMNVEV (reference sequence). CDR3 length: 15 residues. Here the CDR3 reads CASSLGPTSYNEQYF. In DNA form, the CDR3 reads TGTGCCAGCAGTTTGGGACCGACCTCCTACAATGAGCAGTACTTC.

In its sample, this clonotype was seen a few times. The chain joins TRBV6-5 to TRBJ1-2; D ambiguous. There are 13 residues in the CDR3. V shed 7 bases and J shed 4 bases, with 13 bases lying between them. CDR1 is MNHEY, CDR2 SVGAGI, per germline. The CDR3 DNA is TGTGCCAGCACCCATCCTGGATTCTATGGCTACACCTTC. Translated: CASTHPGFYGYTF.

V and J are TRBV7-2 and TRBJ2-1; TRBD2 aligns across 13 bases. The J segment lost 5 bases and the V segment lost 4 bases, leaving 14 bases of the junction unmatched. Germline CDR1 is SGHTA and CDR2 is FQGNSA. The CDR3 totals 19 residues. The CDR3 DNA sequence: TGTGCCAGCAGCTCCCTAGCCAGACTAGCGGGAGGATGGGACAATGAGCAGTTCTTC. Translation gives CASSSLARLAGGWDNEQFF.

This rearrangement joins TRBV27 to TRBJ2-7; D possibly corresponds to TRBD1 (6 bases). In germline, CDR1 is MNHEY, CDR2 SMNVEV (reference sequence). The V end was cut by 5 bases, the J end by 0 bases, with 11 bases between. The CDR3 sequence is 14 residues long. The CDR3 DNA reads TGTGCCAGCAGTGTAGGGACAAACTCCTACGAGCAGTACTTC. Its translation is CASSVGTNSYEQYF.

The chain uses TRBV18 and TRBJ2-5; D not resolved. The CDR3 runs 15 residues. The V end lost 0 bases, the J end lost 5 bases, and 13 bases lay between the germline ends. Germline loops: CDR1 KGHSH, CDR2 LQKENI. CDR3: CASSPPGGPPETQYF. CDR3 nucleotide sequence: TGTGCCAGCTCACCACCCGGTGGACCTCCGGAGACCCAGTACTTC.

V is TRBV6-2 or TRBV6-3 and J is TRBJ2-7; D gene uncertain. Trimming shortened V by 1 base and J by 5 bases, and 9 bases separated the two germline ends. The CDR3 covers 13 residues. The V gene's germline CDR1 is MNHEY and CDR2 SVGEGT. This chain's CDR3 is CASSYYGFDEQYF. The CDR3 nucleotides read TGTGCCAGCAGTTACTATGGGTTCGACGAGCAGTACTTC.

The sample holds one count of this clonotype. This chain connects TRBV9 to TRBJ2-3; D tentatively reads TRBD1 or TRBD2 (6 bases each). Germline-derived CDR1 and CDR2 are SGDLS and YYNGEE. The length of the CDR3 is 15 residues. Trimming removed 3 bases from V and 1 base from J, with 12 bases in between. CDR3 DNA sequence: TGTGCCAGCAGCGAGGGGGGTTCTCGCACAGATACGCAGTATTTT. It yields the protein CASSEGGSRTDTQYF.

The chain has TRBV2 and TRBJ1-4; 9 positions agree with TRBD1. The CDR3 has 18 residues. CDR1 and CDR2 from the germline V gene are SNHLY and FYNNEI. V shed 1 base and J 0 bases; nucleotides not matched to a gene: 6. CDR3 residues: CASSEGRTGGATNEKLFF. The CDR3 nucleotides read TGTGCCAGCAGTGAAGGGAGAACAGGGGGCGCAACTAATGAAAAACTGTTTTTT.

The chain employs TRBV7-2 and TRBJ1-3; D uncertain. The CDR3 covers 16 residues. V gave up 0 bases and J gave up 0 bases, with 9 bases separating them. Germline V gene data show CDR1 as SGHTA and CDR2 as FQGNSA. The CDR3 region has the DNA TGTGCCAGCAGCTTAGCGCCCGTCCTCTCTGGAAACACCATATATTTT. Translated, it gives CASSLAPVLSGNTIYF.

CDR3 sequence: CASSLTSGTQYF. The CDR3 nucleotides read TGCGCCAGCAGCCTGACTAGTGGTACGCAGTATTTT. V gene TRBV10-1 combines with J gene TRBJ2-3, with D possibly being TRBD2 (6 bases). CDR1 is WNHNN and CDR2 is SYGVQD in the germline V gene (reference sequence). The V end was cut by 6 bases, the J end by 8 bases, with 12 bases between. The CDR3 runs to 12 residues.

This clonotype was picked up a small number of times. J is TRBJ2-6 and V is TRBV4-2, with 7 bases aligning to TRBD1. V trimming: 1 base; J trimming: 9 bases; junction bases outside the gene matches: 3. The CDR3 runs 14 residues. Germline assignment: CDR1 LGHNA and CDR2 YNFKEQ. CDR3 in amino acids: CASSQAGTDNVLTF. CDR3 coding DNA: TGTGCCAGCAGCCAAGCGGGGACAGACAACGTCCTGACTTTC.

The chain uses TRBV27 and TRBJ1-2, with 9 positions matching TRBD1. Germline V gene lookup returns CDR1 MNHEY and CDR2 SMNVEV (reference sequence). V lost 4 bases to trimming and J lost 4 bases; unmatched junction nucleotides: 13. CDR3 length: 17 amino acids. The CDR3 loop is CASSWGGTGGDIYGYTF. The CDR3 coding sequence is TGTGCCAGCAGTTGGGGGGGAACAGGGGGCGATATCTATGGCTACACCTTC.

This clonotype was observed a handful of times. J is TRBJ2-3 and V is TRBV10-3; no clear D gene. Germline loops: CDR1 ENHRY, CDR2 SYGVKD. The CDR3 runs to 13 residues. The V end was cut by 2 bases, the J end by 2 bases, with 5 bases between. The CDR3 here is CAISEQSTDTQYF. The CDR3 nucleotides read TGTGCCATCAGTGAGCAGTCCACAGATACGCAGTATTTT.

The J gene is TRBJ2-5, the V gene TRBV4-3, with a tentative D call TRBD1 (6 bases). The closer fit of TRBJ2-7 to the DNA end suggests the J call may be wrong. Germline lookup yields CDR1 LGHNA and CDR2 YSLEER. The CDR3 contains 16 residues. The CDR3 nucleotides read TGCGCCAGCAGCCAAGAGGCAGGGGCACCTTCCTACGAGCAGTACTTC. This translates into CASSQEAGAPSYEQYF.

This clonotype was recorded a few times. The chain couples TRBV10-3 to TRBJ2-5; D gene uncertain. This CDR3 is built from 13 residues. Trimming cost V 7 bases and J 4 bases, with 13 bases left between them. The germline V gene encodes CDR1 ENHRY and CDR2 SYGVKD. The CDR3 nucleotides are TGTGCCATCAAGGCTTTTGGCGCAGAGACCCAGTACTTC. Protein product: CAIKAFGAETQYF.

The chain is built from TRBV4-1 and TRBJ1-4; D gene unclear. Germline V gene lookup returns CDR1 MGHRA and CDR2 YSYEKL. This CDR3 is built from 15 residues. The V end lost 1 base, the J end lost 0 bases, and 6 bases lay between the germline ends. The DNA for the CDR3 is TGCGCCAGCAGCCAAGCCGGATCAACTAATGAAAAACTGTTTTTT. Its translation: CASSQAGSTNEKLFF.

This sequence joins TRBV6-5 and TRBJ2-5; D is unclear. CDR1 and CDR2 (germline): MNHEY, SVGAGI. The CDR3 is made up of 16 amino acids. The V gene lost 0 bases and the J gene lost 1 base, with 12 bases spanning the gap. The CDR3 loop is CASSYSQIISQETQYF. The CDR3 bases are TGTGCCAGCAGTTACTCCCAGATCATCTCCCAAGAGACCCAGTACTTC.

Note on this clonotype: One end of the junction is discordant with germline, which a read error may explain. The chain recombines TRBV5-1 with TRBJ2-1, with 8 bases identical to TRBD2. The CDR3 consists of 14 residues. The germline CDR1 and CDR2 sequences are SGHRS and YFSETQ. CDR3 nucleotides: TGCGCCAGCAGCTTAAAGCGGGGGCTCAATGAGCGGTTCTTC. The encoded protein is CASSLKRGLNERFF. Drawing the rest from reference TRBV5-1 and TRBJ2-1, the complete variable domain is KAGVTQTPRYLIKTRGQQVTLSCSPISGHRSVSWYQQTPGQGLQFLFEYFSETQRNKGNFPGRFSGRQFSNSRSEMNVSTLELGDSALYLCASSLKRGLNERFFGPGTRLTVL.

The chain has TRBV28 and TRBJ1-6, with a tentative D call TRBD1 (5 bases). Trimming removed 10 bases at V and 9 bases at J, with 19 bases between. This CDR3 is 14 amino acids long. Germline values: CDR1 MDHEN, CDR2 SYDVKM. CDR3 sequence reads: CATKGETGVSPLHF. The CDR3 DNA follows: TGTGCCACCAAAGGGGAGACGGGGGTTTCACCCCTCCACTTT.

This chain uses TRBV6-2 or TRBV6-3 with TRBJ1-6; weak D call: TRBD1 (6 bases). CDR1 MNHEY and CDR2 SVGEGT come from the germline V gene. CDR3 length equals 17 residues. Trimming cost V 0 bases and J 6 bases, with 15 bases left between them. The CDR3 DNA is TGTGCCAGCAGTTACTCGATCGGCAGGGGACCTAATTCACCCCTCCACTTT. It codes for CASSYSIGRGPNSPLHF.

This clonotype was seen only a few times. The CDR3 loop is CASSVTTGGPYEQYF. In DNA, the CDR3 is TGTGCCAGCAGCGTAACGACAGGGGGCCCCTACGAGCAGTACTTC. V gene TRBV9 combines with J gene TRBJ2-7; 10 bases are shared with TRBD1. The CDR3 contains 15 residues. The V gene end was trimmed by 1 base and the J gene end by 2 bases; junction bases not matched to a gene: 3. Germline V gene lookup returns CDR1 SGDLS and CDR2 YYNGEE.

Concerning this clonotype: This may come from a read error, since a much larger clone is one base off. The chain recombines TRBV29-1 with TRBJ2-5; D unclear. Germline assignment: CDR1 SQVTM and CDR2 ANQGSEA. The CDR3 is 12 amino acids. Written as DNA, the CDR3 is TGCAGCTTTGACATGTACCAAGAGACCCAGTACTTC. The encoded protein is CSFDMYQETQYF.

This clonotype has just a few counts. The chain joins TRBV25-1 to TRBJ2-1, with 9 positions matching TRBD2. The V and J ends lost 3 bases and 7 bases, in that order; junction bases with no gene match: 4. The CDR3 has 14 residues. Germline CDR1 and CDR2: MGHDK and SYGVNS. The CDR3 spells CASSEAGGPNEQFF. Here the CDR3 DNA reads TGTGCCAGCAGTGAGGCGGGGGGGCCTAATGAGCAGTTCTTC.

The chain employs TRBV20-1 and TRBJ2-3, with 14 positions matching TRBD2. Germline V gives CDR1 DFQATT, CDR2 SNEGSKA (reference sequence). The V and J ends lost 5 bases and 0 bases, in that order; junction bases with no gene match: 4. The CDR3 is 16 residues long. CDR3 residues: CSARGLAGGSTDTQYF. For the CDR3, the DNA is TGCAGTGCTCGCGGACTAGCGGGGGGAAGCACAGATACGCAGTATTTT.

The J gene is TRBJ2-1, the V gene TRBV20-1; possibly TRBD2 for D (6 bases). CDR3 length: 15 amino acids. Germline CDR1 and CDR2: DFQATT and SNEGSKA (reference sequence). V was trimmed by 6 bases and J by 5 bases, leaving 20 bases between them. The DNA of the CDR3 is TGCAGTGCCATAAAGACTAGTACGGGGGACAATGAGCAGTTCTTC. As protein: CSAIKTSTGDNEQFF.